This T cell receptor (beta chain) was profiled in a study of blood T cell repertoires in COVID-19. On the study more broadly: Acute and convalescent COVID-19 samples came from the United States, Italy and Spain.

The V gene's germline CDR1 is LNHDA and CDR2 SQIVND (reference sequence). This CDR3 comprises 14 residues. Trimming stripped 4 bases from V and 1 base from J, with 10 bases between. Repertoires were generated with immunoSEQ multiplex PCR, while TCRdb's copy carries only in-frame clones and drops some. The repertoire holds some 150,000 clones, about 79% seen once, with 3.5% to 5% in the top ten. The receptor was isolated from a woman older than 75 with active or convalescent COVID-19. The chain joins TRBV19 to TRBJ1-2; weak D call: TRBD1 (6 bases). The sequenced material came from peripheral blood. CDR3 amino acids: CASSRDKNNYGYTF. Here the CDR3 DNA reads TGTGCCAGTAGTAGGGACAAGAATAACTATGGCTACACCTTC.